A selection of T cell receptor beta chains follows, all from one sample in a study of PD-L1 blockade in urothelial cancer. Using immunoSEQ multiplex PCR, the repertoire was profiled, and TCRdb retains in-frame clones only, with some absent. The table shows tens of thousands of clones, with roughly 89% occurring only once. Source: PBMCs, taken around atezolizumab (anti-PD-L1) treatment. Every receptor here comes from a woman aged 70-85 years with urothelial cancer. Both conserved end residues are part of each CDR3. Fields, in order: V gene, J gene, D gene, clone size, CDR3 protein, CDR3 DNA. A D gene is named only where the DNA matches it firmly. Only part of the rows carry a size: once, few, many, or a class if the clone is expanded.

>TRBV30|TRBJ2-7|-|-
CAWSADSTEQYF
TGTGCCTGGAGCGCGGACTCCACCGAGCAGTACTTC
>TRBV7-2|TRBJ2-3|-|-
CASSLGPRGTNTDTQYF
TGTGCCAGCAGCTTAGGCCCCAGGGGAACCAACACAGATACGCAGTATTTT
>TRBV11-2|TRBJ2-3|-|-
CASSLGDWSRTQQTRPQYF
TGTGCCAGCAGCTTGGGGGACTGGTCTCGGACGCAGCAAACCCGACCACAGTATTTT
>TRBV5-1|TRBJ1-6|-|-
CASSSSYNSPLHF
TGCGCCAGCAGCTCGTCCTATAATTCACCCCTCCACTTT
>TRBV25-1|TRBJ1-5|-|-
CASSGGHNQPQHF
TGTGCCAGCAGTGGAGGACACAATCAGCCCCAGCATTTT
>TRBV27|TRBJ2-7|-|-
CASSSGQVYEQYF
TGTGCCAGCAGCTCAGGACAAGTGTACGAGCAGTACTTC
>TRBV19|TRBJ2-7|-|-
CASSIDRTSGEQYF
TGTGCCAGTAGTATAGACAGGACTTCGGGCGAGCAGTACTTC
>TRBV6-5|TRBJ1-1|-|-
CASRPARGVDTEAFF
TGTGCCAGCAGGCCCGCTAGGGGTGTAGACACTGAAGCTTTCTTT
>TRBV6-1|TRBJ1-3|TRBD1|-
CASSWGQGAGNTIYF
TGTGCCAGCAGCTGGGGTCAGGGGGCTGGAAACACCATATATTTT
>TRBV7-8|TRBJ2-5|-|-
CASSFSGQETQYF
TGTGCCAGCAGCTTTAGCGGCCAAGAGACCCAGTACTTC
>TRBV13|TRBJ2-7|-|-
CASSLDGYEQYF
TGTGCCAGCAGCTTAGACGGCTACGAGCAGTACTTC
>TRBV2|TRBJ1-2|-|-
CASSEEAASSGYTF
TGTGCCAGCAGTGAAGAGGCAGCGTCTTCGGGCTACACCTTC
>TRBV2|TRBJ2-5|TRBD1|-
CASSFSGGQGETETQYF
TGTGCCAGCAGTTTTAGTGGGGGACAGGGGGAAACAGAGACCCAGTACTTC
>TRBV13|TRBJ2-2|TRBD2|-
CASSKYTAPLAGVLTGELFF
TGTGCCAGCAGCAAATATACCGCCCCCCTAGCGGGAGTTCTCACCGGGGAGCTGTTTTTT
>TRBV4-1|TRBJ1-3|-|once
CASSRGHSRGNTIYF
TGCGCCAGCAGCCGGGGACATAGCCGTGGAAACACCATATATTTT
>TRBV30|TRBJ2-3|TRBD1|few
CAWSGVAGGGTDTQYF
TGTGCCTGGAGTGGGGTTGCAGGGGGCGGGACAGATACGCAGTATTTT
>TRBV4-2|TRBJ2-7|-|-
CASSQVTSSPSEQYF
TGTGCCAGCAGCCAAGTTACTAGCAGTCCCTCCGAGCAGTACTTC
>TRBV5-1|TRBJ2-3|TRBD2|-
CASSLGTSGADTQYF
TGCGCCAGCAGCTTGGGGACTAGCGGGGCAGATACGCAGTATTTT
>TRBV7-9|TRBJ2-5|-|once
CASSPRTGYETQYF
TGTGCCAGCAGCCCTCGCACGGGTTACGAGACCCAGTACTTC
>TRBV29-1|TRBJ1-4|TRBD1|-
CSVGGGSTNEKLFF
TGCAGCGTTGGAGGGGGCTCAACTAATGAAAAACTGTTTTTT
>TRBV2|TRBJ2-7|-|once
CASSAVPDLQYF
TGTGCCAGCAGTGCGGTCCCCGATTTGCAGTACTTC
>TRBV19|TRBJ1-1|TRBD1|-
CASRRQGMNTEAFF
TGTGCCAGTAGAAGACAGGGGATGAACACTGAAGCTTTCTTT
>TRBV19|TRBJ2-5|-|-
CASSHGGARETQYF
TGTGCCAGTAGCCACGGGGGTGCCAGAGAGACCCAGTACTTC
>TRBV5-1|TRBJ2-3|-|-
CASSLGPTGTKDTQYF
TGCGCCAGCAGCTTGGGCCCGACAGGAACGAAGGATACGCAGTATTTT
>TRBV19|TRBJ2-7|TRBD2|few
CASSPGTSGYEQYF
TGTGCCAGTAGTCCCGGGACTAGCGGCTACGAGCAGTACTTC
>TRBV6-6|TRBJ2-7|TRBD1|-
CASSSGTGVYEQYF
TGTGCCAGCAGTTCCGGGACAGGGGTCTACGAGCAGTACTTC
>TRBV5-1|TRBJ1-1|TRBD1|once
CASSLGTGLNTEAFF
TGCGCCAGCAGCTTGGGGACAGGGCTGAACACTGAAGCTTTCTTT
>TRBV2|TRBJ2-5|TRBD2|-
CASSGTSGGGTQYF
TGTGCCAGCAGCGGGACTAGCGGGGGAGGGACCCAGTACTTC
>TRBV7-8|TRBJ1-2|-|-
CASSWADRSSNYGYTF
TGTGCCAGCAGCTGGGCCGACAGGAGTTCTAACTATGGCTACACCTTC
>TRBV7-9|TRBJ2-7|TRBD1|-
CASSHRDRDHEQYF
TGTGCCAGCAGCCACCGGGACAGGGACCACGAGCAGTACTTC
>TRBV9|TRBJ2-7|TRBD2|-
CASSRLAGAHEQYF
TGTGCCAGCAGCCGACTAGCGGGAGCCCACGAGCAGTACTTC
>TRBV4-2|TRBJ1-1|-|-
CASSQDSGVLVNTEAFF
TGTGCCAGCAGCCAGGATTCAGGGGTCCTCGTGAACACTGAAGCTTTCTTT
>TRBV9|TRBJ1-5|TRBD1|-
CASSPTGVPQPQHF
TGTGCCAGCAGCCCCACAGGGGTGCCTCAGCCCCAGCATTTT
>TRBV30|TRBJ1-2|TRBD1|-
CAWTGGANGYTF
TGTGCCTGGACAGGGGGCGCGAATGGCTACACCTTC
>TRBV9|TRBJ2-6|-|-
CASSVGGGGGHSGANVLTF
TGTGCCAGCAGCGTGGGCGGAGGGGGAGGGCACTCTGGGGCCAACGTCCTGACTTTC
>TRBV4-3|TRBJ1-5|-|-
CASSQSRTHGQPQHF
TGCGCCAGCAGCCAAAGCAGAACACACGGGCAGCCCCAGCATTTT
>TRBV5-4|TRBJ1-2|-|-
CASSLAGRDRSHYGYTF
TGTGCCAGCAGCCTAGCTGGAAGAGACAGGTCTCACTATGGCTACACCTTC
>TRBV7-9|TRBJ2-7|TRBD1|-
CASSYGRDRDYEQYF
TGTGCCAGCAGCTATGGGCGGGACAGGGACTACGAGCAGTACTTC
>TRBV30|TRBJ1-2|TRBD1|-
CAWSGQVANYGYTF
TGTGCCTGGTCAGGACAGGTCGCTAACTATGGCTACACCTTC
>TRBV19|TRBJ2-1|-|-
CASSPFGLANDNEQFF
TGTGCCAGTAGTCCGTTTGGGCTAGCAAATGACAATGAGCAGTTCTTC
>TRBV7-9|TRBJ2-7|-|-
CASSRQGFSINEQYF
TGTGCCAGCAGCCGCCAGGGTTTTTCAATAAACGAGCAGTACTTC
>TRBV6-5|TRBJ1-5|-|-
CASRHRVGSNQPQHF
TGTGCCAGCAGGCACAGGGTTGGTAGCAATCAGCCCCAGCATTTT
>TRBV14|TRBJ2-3|-|-
CASSQDFGGILSDTQYF
TGTGCCAGCAGCCAAGATTTCGGCGGGATTTTATCAGATACGCAGTATTTT
>TRBV5-4|TRBJ2-1|TRBD1|-
CASSSRTGGLDEQFF
TGTGCCAGCAGCTCTCGGACAGGGGGCCTCGATGAGCAGTTCTTC
>TRBV15|TRBJ2-2|-|-
CATSSPKPGRPTQGGELFF
TGTGCCACCAGCAGCCCAAAACCCGGACGCCCCACCCAGGGTGGGGAGCTGTTTTTT
>TRBV11-2|TRBJ2-5|TRBD2|-
CASSKLAGPSLGETQYF
TGTGCCAGCAGCAAACTAGCGGGACCCTCTCTTGGAGAGACCCAGTACTTC